This T cell receptor beta chain originates from a study of graft-versus-host responses after intestinal transplantation. This CDR3 has 15 amino acids. Germline V gene sequence: CDR1 MNHEY, CDR2 SMNVEV (reference sequence). The V segment lost 5 bases and the J segment 1 base; nucleotides outside the gene matches: 4. TCRdb keeps only in-frame clones here, not all; method: immunoSEQ multiplex PCR. The table includes about 73,000 clones, 85% to 90% detected once. In regard to this clone: Its matching antigen is unknown.

The sequence was obtained from a human donor who was the organ donor for an intestinal transplant. This chain links TRBV27 with TRBJ2-7, with 11 bases fitting TRBD2. The sequences come from unstimulated CD8+ T cells sorted from spleen or lymph node cells, collected before transplant. Written as DNA, the CDR3 is TGTGCCAGCAGTCTTTCTAGCGGGGGGTCCTACGAGCAGTACGTC. This sequence encodes CASSLSSGGSYEQYV.